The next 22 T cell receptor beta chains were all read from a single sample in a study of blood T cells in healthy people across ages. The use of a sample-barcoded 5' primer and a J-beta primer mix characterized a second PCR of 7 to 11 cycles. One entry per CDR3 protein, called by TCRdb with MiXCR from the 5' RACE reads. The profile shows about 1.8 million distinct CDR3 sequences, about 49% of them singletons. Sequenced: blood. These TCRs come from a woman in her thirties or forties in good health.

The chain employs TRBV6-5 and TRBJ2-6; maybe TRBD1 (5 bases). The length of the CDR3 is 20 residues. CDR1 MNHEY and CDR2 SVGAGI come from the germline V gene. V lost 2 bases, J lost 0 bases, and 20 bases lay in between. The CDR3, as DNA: TGTGCCAGCAGTTACCAGCAGGGTATCAGGTTATCCTCTGGGGCCAACGTCCTGACTTTC. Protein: CASSYQQGIRLSSGANVLTF.

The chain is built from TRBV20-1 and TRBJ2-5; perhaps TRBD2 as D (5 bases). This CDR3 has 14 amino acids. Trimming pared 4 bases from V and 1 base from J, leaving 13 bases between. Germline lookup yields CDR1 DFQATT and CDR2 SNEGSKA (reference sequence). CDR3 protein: CSAISWTLQETQYF. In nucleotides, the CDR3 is TGCAGTGCTATCTCCTGGACTCTCCAAGAGACCCAGTACTTC.

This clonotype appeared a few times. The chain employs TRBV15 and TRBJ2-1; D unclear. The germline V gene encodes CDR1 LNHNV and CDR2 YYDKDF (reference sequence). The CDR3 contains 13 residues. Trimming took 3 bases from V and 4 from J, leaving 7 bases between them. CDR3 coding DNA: TGTGCCACCAGCAGGGTGGGTTACAATGAGCAGTTCTTC. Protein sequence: CATSRVGYNEQFF.

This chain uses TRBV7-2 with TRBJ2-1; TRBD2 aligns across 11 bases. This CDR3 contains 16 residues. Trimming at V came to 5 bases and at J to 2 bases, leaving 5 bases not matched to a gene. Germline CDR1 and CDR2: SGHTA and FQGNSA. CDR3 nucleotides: TGTGCCAGCAGCCGTAGCGGGGGGGTTCCCTACAATGAGCAGTTCTTC. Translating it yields CASSRSGGVPYNEQFF.

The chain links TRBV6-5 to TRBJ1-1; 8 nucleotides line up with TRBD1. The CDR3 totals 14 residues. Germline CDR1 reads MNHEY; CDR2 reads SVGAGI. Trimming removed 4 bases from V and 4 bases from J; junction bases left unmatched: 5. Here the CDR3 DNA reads TGTGCCAGCAGTTTTGACAGGGGCAGCACTGAAGCTTTCTTT. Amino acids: CASSFDRGSTEAFF.

The chain's CDR3 is CASTATGDSPLHF. DNA for the CDR3: TGTGCCAGCACTGCCACAGGGGACTCACCCCTCCACTTT. The chain joins TRBV2 to TRBJ1-6; TRBD1 aligns across 7 bases. There are 13 residues in the CDR3. Germline CDR1 SNHLY, CDR2 FYNNEI. The junction had 7 bases not matched to a gene; V was cut back by 7 bases and J by 10 bases.

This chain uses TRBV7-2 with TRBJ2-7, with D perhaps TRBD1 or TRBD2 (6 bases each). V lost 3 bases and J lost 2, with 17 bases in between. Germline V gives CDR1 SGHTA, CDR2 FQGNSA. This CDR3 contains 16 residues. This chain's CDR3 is CASSFGGGWKPYEQYF. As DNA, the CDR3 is TGTGCCAGCAGCTTCGGAGGGGGGTGGAAGCCCTACGAGCAGTACTTC.

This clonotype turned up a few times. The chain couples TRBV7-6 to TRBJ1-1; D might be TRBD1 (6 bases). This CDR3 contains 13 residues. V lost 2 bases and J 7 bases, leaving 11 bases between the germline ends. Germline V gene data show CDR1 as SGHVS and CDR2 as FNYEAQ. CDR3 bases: TGTGCCAGCAGCTTAAACAGGGATAGTGAAGCTTTCTTT. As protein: CASSLNRDSEAFF.

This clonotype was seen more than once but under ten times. CDR3 region: CASSPLGLAGEETQYF. The CDR3 DNA is TGTGCCAGCAGCCCGCTCGGACTAGCGGGGGAAGAGACCCAGTACTTC. This chain links TRBV3-1 with TRBJ2-5; 13 bases fit TRBD2. Trimming took 4 bases from V and 3 from J; bases not matched to a gene: 5. The CDR3 is 16 amino acids. Germline loops: CDR1 LGHDT, CDR2 YNNKEL (reference sequence).

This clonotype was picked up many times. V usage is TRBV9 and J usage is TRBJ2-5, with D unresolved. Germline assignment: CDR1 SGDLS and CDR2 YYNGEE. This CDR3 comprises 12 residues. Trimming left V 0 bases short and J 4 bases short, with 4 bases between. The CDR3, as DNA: TGTGCCAGCAGCGTAGCGGGAGAGACCCAGTACTTC. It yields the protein CASSVAGETQYF.

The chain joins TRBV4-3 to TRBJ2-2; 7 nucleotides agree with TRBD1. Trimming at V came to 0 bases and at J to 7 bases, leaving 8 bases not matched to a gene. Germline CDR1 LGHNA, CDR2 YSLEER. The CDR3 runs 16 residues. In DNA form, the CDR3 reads TGCGCCAGCAGCCAAGATCCGGACAGGTCAAACGGGGAGCTGTTTTTT. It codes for CASSQDPDRSNGELFF.

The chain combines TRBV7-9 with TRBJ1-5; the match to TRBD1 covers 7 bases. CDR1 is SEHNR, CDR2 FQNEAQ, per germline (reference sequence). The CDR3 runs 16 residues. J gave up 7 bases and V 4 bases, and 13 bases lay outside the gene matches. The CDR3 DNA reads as TGTGCCAGCAGCTCCCTACAGGGGATAGGGATGCAGCCCCAGCATTTT. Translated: CASSSLQGIGMQPQHF.

The CDR3, as DNA: TGTGCCAGCAATAGGGGCCCCGGGACCGATAATGAAAAACTGTTTTTT. Translated: CASNRGPGTDNEKLFF. This chain connects TRBV12-3 or TRBV12-4 to TRBJ1-4; possible D gene TRBD1, 5 bases. The CDR3 loop spans 16 amino acids. V lost 7 bases to trimming and J lost 4 bases, with 19 bases between them.

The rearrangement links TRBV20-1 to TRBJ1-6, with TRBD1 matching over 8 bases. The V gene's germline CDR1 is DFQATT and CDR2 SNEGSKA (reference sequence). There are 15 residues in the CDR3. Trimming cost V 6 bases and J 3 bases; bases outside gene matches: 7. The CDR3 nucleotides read TGCAGTGCAGGGGAACAGGGGGACTATAATTCACCCCTCCACTTT. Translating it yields CSAGEQGDYNSPLHF.

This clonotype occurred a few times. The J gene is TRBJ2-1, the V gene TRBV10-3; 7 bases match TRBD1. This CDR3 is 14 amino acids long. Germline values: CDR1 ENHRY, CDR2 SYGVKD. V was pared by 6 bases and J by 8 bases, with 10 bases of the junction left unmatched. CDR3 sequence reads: CAISLTGSSDEQFF. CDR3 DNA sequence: TGTGCCATCAGCTTGACAGGGTCTTCGGATGAGCAGTTCTTC.

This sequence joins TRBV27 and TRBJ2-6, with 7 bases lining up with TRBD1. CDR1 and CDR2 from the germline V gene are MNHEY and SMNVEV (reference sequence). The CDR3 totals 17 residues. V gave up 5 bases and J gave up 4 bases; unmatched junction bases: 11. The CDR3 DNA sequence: TGTGCCAGCAGTAAAGGGGGCGCGTTTTCAGGGGCCAACGTCCTGACTTTC. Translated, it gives CASSKGGAFSGANVLTF.

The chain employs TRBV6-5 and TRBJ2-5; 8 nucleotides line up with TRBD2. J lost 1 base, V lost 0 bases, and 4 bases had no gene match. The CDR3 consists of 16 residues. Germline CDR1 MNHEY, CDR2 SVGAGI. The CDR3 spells CASSYSGRGAQETQYF. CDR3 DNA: TGTGCCAGCAGTTACTCGGGGCGGGGGGCCCAAGAGACCCAGTACTTC.

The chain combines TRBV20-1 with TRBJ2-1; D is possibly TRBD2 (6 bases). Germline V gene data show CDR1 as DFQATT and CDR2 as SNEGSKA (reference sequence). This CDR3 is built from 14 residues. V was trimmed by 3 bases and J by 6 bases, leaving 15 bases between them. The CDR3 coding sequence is TGCAGTGCTAGTAAAATTAGCGGACCCAATGAGCAGTTCTTC. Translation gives CSASKISGPNEQFF.

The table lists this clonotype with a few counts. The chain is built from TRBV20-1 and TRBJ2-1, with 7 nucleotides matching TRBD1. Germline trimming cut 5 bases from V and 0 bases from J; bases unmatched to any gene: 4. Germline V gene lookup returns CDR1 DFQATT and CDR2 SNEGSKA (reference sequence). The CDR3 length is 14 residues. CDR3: CSALDRVSYNEQFF. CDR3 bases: TGCAGTGCTTTAGACAGGGTCTCCTACAATGAGCAGTTCTTC.

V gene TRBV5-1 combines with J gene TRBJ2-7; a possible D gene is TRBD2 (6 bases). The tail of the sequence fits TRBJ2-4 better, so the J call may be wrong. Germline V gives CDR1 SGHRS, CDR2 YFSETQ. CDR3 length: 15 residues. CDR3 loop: CASSFDGTGQNIQYF. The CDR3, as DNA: TGCGCCAGCAGCTTTGATGGGACTGGGCAAAACATTCAGTACTTC.

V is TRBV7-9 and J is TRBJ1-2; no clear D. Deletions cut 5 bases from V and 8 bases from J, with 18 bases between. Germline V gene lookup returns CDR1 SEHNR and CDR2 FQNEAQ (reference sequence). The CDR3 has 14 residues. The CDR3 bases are TGTGCCAGCAGCCTGGGCTTCGGGGAGGAGGGCTACACCTTC. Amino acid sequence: CASSLGFGEEGYTF.

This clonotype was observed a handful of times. CDR3 nucleotides: TGTGCCACCAGCAGAGATAAAGTGATGGGGTTGGCTCTCCCAGATACGCAGTATTTT. As protein: CATSRDKVMGLALPDTQYF. The chain employs TRBV15 and TRBJ2-3; D ambiguous. The CDR3 runs 19 residues. Deletions cut 0 bases from V and 4 bases from J, with 23 bases between. Germline CDR1 is LNHNV and CDR2 is YYDKDF (reference sequence).